One and the same sample provided the 16 T cell receptor beta chains below, sequenced in a study of T cell responses to AZD1222 COVID-19 vaccine. Profiling relied on immunoSEQ multiplex PCR, and the TCRdb table lists in-frame clones only, not all of them. The repertoire holds 140,000 to 150,000 clones, with approximately 92% as singletons. Source: peripheral blood, taken on day 0 of AZD1222 vaccination. All receptors derive from an adult in good health.

The chain links TRBV6-5 to TRBJ2-2; weak D call: TRBD2 (6 bases). V dropped 0 bases and J dropped 6 bases, with 11 bases sitting between them. The CDR3 loop spans 15 amino acids. CDR1 MNHEY and CDR2 SVGAGI come from the germline V gene. CDR3 DNA: TGTGCCAGCAGTTACTCCGGGAGTTCGCCCGGGGAGCTGTTTTTT. Translated: CASSYSGSSPGELFF.

The rearrangement links TRBV3-1 (or the pseudogene TRBV3-2) to TRBJ1-4; 8 positions match TRBD1. CDR1 is LGHDT and CDR2 is YNNKEL in the germline V gene (reference sequence). This CDR3 spans 14 amino acids. Trimming cost V 3 bases and J 7 bases; bases outside gene matches: 4. CDR3 in DNA: TGTGCCAGCAGCCAGCAGGGGGCGGGTGAAAAACTGTTTTTT. Translated, it gives CASSQQGAGEKLFF.

This chain joins TRBV3-1 (or the pseudogene TRBV3-2) and TRBJ1-2; perhaps TRBD1 as D (5 bases). V was clipped by 7 bases and J by 8 bases, with 11 bases between them. CDR1 and CDR2 (germline): LGHDT, YNNKEL (reference sequence). The CDR3 extends over 11 amino acids. The CDR3 here is CASTQGGGYTF. CDR3 nucleotides: TGTGCCAGCACTCAGGGTGGAGGCTACACCTTC.

This chain uses TRBV2 with TRBJ1-6; D may be TRBD1 (5 bases). The CDR3 has 14 amino acids. Germline values: CDR1 SNHLY, CDR2 FYNNEI. Trimming shortened V by 2 bases and J by 10 bases, and 12 bases separated the two germline ends. This CDR3 is CASSEQGEMSPLHF. The DNA for the CDR3 is TGTGCCAGCAGTGAACAGGGCGAAATGTCACCCCTCCACTTT.

The chain combines TRBV7-3 with TRBJ1-1; no clear D. In germline, CDR1 is SGHTA, CDR2 FQGTGA. The CDR3 runs to 13 residues. The V end was cut by 2 bases, the J end by 0 bases, with 4 bases between. CDR3 sequence reads: CASSLEMNTEAFF. CDR3 DNA sequence: TGTGCCAGCAGCTTAGAGATGAACACTGAAGCTTTCTTT. The whole variable domain, remainder taken from reference TRBV7-3 and TRBJ1-1, is GAGVSQTPSNKVTEKGKYVELRCDPISGHTALYWYRQSLGQGPEFLIYFQGTGAADDSGLPNDRFFAVRPEGSVSTLKIQRTERGDSAVYLCASSLEMNTEAFFGQGTRLTVV.

This clone was recorded only once. The V gene is TRBV27, the J gene TRBJ1-2; 9 nucleotides line up with TRBD1. J gave up 5 bases and V 6 bases, and 7 bases lay outside the gene matches. The CDR3 loop spans 14 amino acids. Germline V gene lookup returns CDR1 MNHEY and CDR2 SMNVEV (reference sequence). DNA of the CDR3: TGTGCCAGCAGCCTAGGACAGGGGAATTATGGCTACACCTTC. The encoded protein is CASSLGQGNYGYTF.

The genes are TRBV7-9 and TRBJ1-2, with D possibly TRBD1 on 6 matching bases. V lost 2 bases and J 8 bases, leaving 9 bases between the germline ends. CDR3 length: 12 amino acids. Germline CDR1 is SEHNR and CDR2 is FQNEAQ (reference sequence). The CDR3 nucleotides are TGTGCCAGCAGCTTACAGGGGCAGGGCTACACCTTC. It is translated as CASSLQGQGYTF.

The chain combines TRBV27 with TRBJ2-7; unclear D gene. V was cut by 3 bases and J by 0 bases, with 18 bases left in between. This CDR3 has 17 residues. CDR1 and CDR2 from the germline V gene are MNHEY and SMNVEV (reference sequence). CDR3 bases: TGTGCCAGCAGTTTGTACGACGGAACCTTCGGCTCCTACGAGCAGTACTTC. This encodes CASSLYDGTFGSYEQYF.

As to this clone: A read error may produce the germline difference seen at one junction end. The rearrangement joins TRBV19 to TRBJ2-2, with no clear D. This CDR3 contains 13 residues. Germline V CDR1 and CDR2: LNHDA, SQIVND (reference sequence). CDR3 bases: TGTGCCAGTAGTATGTTAGCTGTTCGCCCGGAGAGTTTT. It is translated as CASSMLAVRPESF.

The genes are TRBV18 and TRBJ1-5; D is ambiguous. The CDR3 has 14 residues. Germline V gene sequence: CDR1 KGHSH, CDR2 LQKENI. The V end was cut by 2 bases, the J end by 4 bases, with 9 bases between. CDR3 residues: CASSPNEGNQPQHF. DNA for the CDR3: TGTGCCAGCTCACCAAACGAGGGAAATCAGCCCCAGCATTTT.

The rearrangement joins TRBV30 to TRBJ1-5; 7 bases match TRBD1. CDR3 length: 13 amino acids. Germline loops: CDR1 GTSNPN, CDR2 SVGIG (reference sequence). The trim removed 2 bases at V and 7 bases at J, leaving 5 bases unmatched. CDR3 DNA sequence: TGTGCCTGGAGTCGGGACAGTGTCCAGCCCCAGCATTTT. It specifies CAWSRDSVQPQHF.

The genes are TRBV5-1 and TRBJ2-3, with 16 bases aligning to TRBD2. The germline V gene encodes CDR1 SGHRS and CDR2 YFSETQ. The CDR3 sequence is 18 residues long. Trimming took 3 bases from V and 4 from J; bases not matched to a gene: 8. The CDR3, as DNA: TGCGCCAGCAGCTCCGGGGGACTAGCGGGAGGGCGAGCAGATACGCAGTATTTT. It is translated as CASSSGGLAGGRADTQYF.

This chain connects TRBV4-1 to TRBJ1-2; no definite D call. Between the trimmed V and J ends, which lost 0 bases and 0 bases, there was a span of 11 bases. CDR3 size: 16 residues. Germline assignment: CDR1 MGHRA and CDR2 YSYEKL. The CDR3 DNA sequence: TGCGCCAGCAGCCAAGATTTTTACAATTCTAACTATGGCTACACCTTC. Translating it yields CASSQDFYNSNYGYTF.

V is TRBV27 and J is TRBJ1-2; weak D call: TRBD1 (6 bases). The CDR3 has 13 amino acids. V was trimmed by 3 bases and J by 5 bases, leaving 10 bases between them. Germline V gene data show CDR1 as MNHEY and CDR2 as SMNVEV (reference sequence). The CDR3 here is CASSFGGAYGYTF. The CDR3 nucleotides are TGTGCCAGCAGTTTTGGGGGGGCATATGGCTACACCTTC.

Concerning this clone itself: At one end the junction does not follow the germline gene, possibly because of a read error. The V and J genes are TRBV2 and TRBJ2-7, with 7 bases that match TRBD2. Germline CDR1 SNHLY, CDR2 FYNNEI. This CDR3 has 12 amino acids. CDR3: CASTSAARAGDF. CDR3 DNA: TGTGCCAGCACCTCTGCGGCTCGGGCGGGAGACTTC.

This clone is a singleton in its sample. V is TRBV9 and J is TRBJ1-1; a weak D match, TRBD1 (5 bases). The germline V gene has CDR1 SGDLS and CDR2 YYNGEE. V was cut by 0 bases and J by 1 base, with 16 bases left in between. The CDR3 sequence is 17 residues long. The CDR3 sequence is CASSVASRAGANTEAFF. In DNA form, the CDR3 reads TGTGCCAGCAGCGTAGCGTCCAGGGCCGGCGCGAACACTGAAGCTTTCTTT.